The present T cell receptor beta chain was sequenced within a study of CD8 T cells in Susac syndrome (dated by TCRdb to between 2019 and 2020). General notes on the study: Whether CD8+ T cell activation and differentiation in Susac syndrome was antigen driven was tested using repertoire sequencing. The paper's findings and limits, for the study overall: The number of individuals in the TCR sequencing and HLA analysis was acknowledged as relatively small.

Remarks on this clonotype: Which antigen it targets is not known. The record has no base qualities; no much larger clone is one base away.

RNA was extracted using the RNeasy kit, and roughly 0.5 to 1 ug of the RNA was reverse transcribed with random hexamers. The immunoSEQ multiplex PCR assay, which covers 54 Vbeta and 13 Jbeta segments, was used to amplify TCR beta CDR3 regions. To correct PCR amplification bias, a synthetic template baseline was used for both primer optimization and computational correction. Concerning the study's data processing: Reads were annotated to V, D and J genes according to IMGT and were analyzed with immunoSEQ Analyzer, with only productive sequences retained. Clonality was calculated as one minus the Shannon entropy normalized by log2 of the number of productive unique sequences. Public and private clones were assessed among the 100 most prevalent clones of each patient and control. A clone was defined as Susac-specific if it was absent from the healthy and MS cohorts, from approximately 980 published viral clones and from other ImmuneACCESS disease sequences. The public reads were reanalyzed by TCRdb: fastp trimming at Q25, MiXCR alignment, in-frame beta chains only. When rows share a CDR3 protein, they turn into one entry using the most common DNA and genes. What appears here as the V and J calls and clone size reflects TCRdb's work, not the paper's. The sample records approximately 150,000 distinct CDR3 sequences, just under 95% of which are singletons. The ten largest clones add up to 0.12% to 0.15% of the sample.

Peripheral blood CD8+ and CD4+ T cells from healthy donors, Susac syndrome patients and multiple sclerosis patients were profiled using high-throughput TCR beta sequencing. Healthy donors were included as age- and sex-matched controls. CD8+ TEMRA cells were enriched by FACS, while bulk CD8+ and CD4+ T cells were purified by magnetic negative isolation. Blood was collected in EDTA tubes and processed within 24 hours, with PBMCs isolated through density gradient centrifugation. PBMCs intended for TCR sequencing were cryopreserved in liquid nitrogen and thawed later in a water bath at 37 degrees C. Purity of sorted or isolated CD4+, CD8+ and CD8+ TEMRA cells was at least 90%. The CDR3 runs 15 residues from the cysteine to the phenylalanine. The retained sequence is limited to the CDR3, 45 bases, with the frame set at the first base. CDR1 and CDR2 were assigned from the germline V gene as SNHLY and FYNNEI. The germline V end is reduced by 4 bases and the J end by 5 bases; junction bases left unmatched: 5.

This sequence originates from a human donor in good health. The chain employs TRBV2 and TRBJ2-2; 9 nucleotides in the junction match TRBD2. The sample consisted of CD4+ T cells from PBMCs. CDR3 reads: CASSVRGGETGELFF. The base sequence is TGTGCCAGCAGTGTCCGCGGGGGGGAAACCGGGGAGCTGTTTTTT.